This T cell receptor beta chain was captured by sequencing in a study of HIV-infected patients and healthy controls. All unsorted peripheral T cells were captured because whole blood was used without fractionation. Reverse transcription used about 500 ng RNA and constant-region primers for alpha and beta. Alpha and beta chain libraries were made separately by chain-specific third strand synthesis with multiplexing indices. Ligation attached cDNA to a 5' RACE adapter that carried a random hexamer and SP2 site. TCRdb called the 5' RACE reads again in MiXCR, with one record for every CDR3 protein. The sample has around 7,800 distinct CDR3 sequences; 5% to 6.5% are singletons. This clonotype was seen many times. The CDR3 length is 14 residues. Germline V gene sequence: CDR1 SNHLY, CDR2 FYNNEI. The ends were cut back, 2 bases at V and 9 bases at J, with 14 bases in the middle.

The origin of this receptor is an adult with HIV infection. The specimen comprised blood, sampled before antiretroviral therapy. V is TRBV2 and J is TRBJ1-3; D might be TRBD1 (5 bases). The CDR3 DNA reads as TGTGCCAGCAGTGAAATGGGACGGTGGGGCACCATATATTTT. This gives the protein CASSEMGRWGTIYF.